The 6 T cell receptor beta chains in this list originate from one sample, sequenced in a study of cytomegalovirus exposure and HLA in healthy donors. The PCR was carried out with 60 Vbeta primers and 13 Jbeta primers. Assay: immunoSEQ multiplex PCR; the TCRdb copy retains only in-frame clones and omits some. Here the sample spans roughly 70,000 clones, about 75% being singletons. The specimen was PBMCs. These receptors all come from a man between 65 and 85 years old in good health and CMV-seronegative.

The CDR3 loop reads CASSVGQGVGTDTQYF. CDR3 coding DNA: TGTGCCAGTAGTGTGGGACAGGGAGTGGGCACAGATACGCAGTATTTT. This sequence joins TRBV19 and TRBJ2-3, with 9 bases matching TRBD1. Germline V gene sequence: CDR1 LNHDA, CDR2 SQIVND (reference sequence). The CDR3 sequence is 16 residues long. V gave up 5 bases and J gave up 1 base; unmatched junction bases: 7.

This chain uses TRBV19 with TRBJ2-2; the match to TRBD1 covers 9 bases. Germline assignment: CDR1 LNHDA and CDR2 SQIVND (reference sequence). V trimming: 6 bases; J trimming: 5 bases; junction bases outside the gene matches: 7. The CDR3 runs to 15 residues. CDR3 DNA sequence: TGTGCCAGTAGGACGGACAGGGGACTTACCGGGGAGCTGTTTTTT. Protein sequence: CASRTDRGLTGELFF.

This rearrangement joins TRBV18 to TRBJ1-6; TRBD1 aligns across 10 bases. Trimming took 0 bases from V and 11 from J; bases not matched to a gene: 7. The CDR3 is 16 residues long. CDR1 and CDR2 from the germline V gene are KGHSH and LQKENI. The CDR3 bases are TGTGCCAGCTCACCACCGGCGGGACAGGGGTCGGCACCCCTCCACTTT. Translated: CASSPPAGQGSAPLHF.

This clone was recorded only once. The J gene is TRBJ2-1, the V gene TRBV5-1; 9 bases fit TRBD1. The CDR3 length is 15 residues. Germline CDR1 is SGHRS and CDR2 is YFSETQ. The V and J ends lost 5 bases and 5 bases, in that order; junction bases with no gene match: 8. The CDR3: CASRKAGQGHNEQFF. The CDR3 DNA follows: TGCGCCAGCAGGAAGGCGGGACAGGGCCACAATGAGCAGTTCTTC.

The CDR3 nucleotides read TGTGCCAGCAGCTTAGGGGGGGGTAGAAACACTGAAGCTTTCTTT. This encodes CASSLGGGRNTEAFF. The rearrangement uses TRBV7-9 and TRBJ1-1; possibly TRBD1 for D (5 bases). With 1 base removed from V and 2 bases from J, the gap between germline ends came to 11 bases. The CDR3 is 15 amino acids. The germline V gene has CDR1 SEHNR and CDR2 FQNEAQ (reference sequence).

The gene calls are TRBV18 and TRBJ2-5, with D hard to call. The CDR3 has 13 residues. The ends were cut back, 3 bases at V and 4 bases at J, with 9 bases in the middle. Germline-derived CDR1 and CDR2 are KGHSH and LQKENI. CDR3 loop: CASSPSVVETQYF. CDR3 bases: TGTGCCAGCTCACCCTCGGTGGTAGAGACCCAGTACTTC.